These T cell receptor beta chains were read from a single sample in a study of T cells in Graves' hyperthyroidism and ophthalmopathy. Using its own MiXCR run on the multiplex PCR reads, TCRdb lists one record per CDR3 protein. The data show around 800,000 distinct CDR3 sequences, roughly 37% seen once. Specimen: blood. The receptors originated from a man younger than 35 with Graves' hyperthyroidism. The CDR3 runs from the conserved cysteine through the conserved F or W. The D gene is left open where the match is weak. Size values are once, few and many counts, or a class for expanded clones, and some rows have none.

J gene: TRBJ2-5
V gene: TRBV7-9
D gene: .
clone size: few
CDR3 DNA: TGTGCCAGCAGCTTAGGCCTCGGTTTGTTCGGATCGGGGAACGGAGAGACCCAGTACTTC
CDR3 protein: CASSLGLGLFGSGNGETQYF

J gene: TRBJ2-7
V gene: TRBV29-1
D gene: .
clone size: .
CDR3 DNA: TGCAGCGCGAGGGACCACGAGCAGTACTTC
CDR3 protein: CSARDHEQYF

J gene: TRBJ2-7
V gene: TRBV12-3/TRBV12-4
D gene: TRBD2
clone size: few
CDR3 DNA: TGTGCCAGCACCAGACCGGGACTAGTGGACGAGCAGTACTTC
CDR3 protein: CASTRPGLVDEQYF

J gene: TRBJ1-1
V gene: TRBV29-1
D gene: TRBD1
clone size: many
CDR3 DNA: TGCAGCGCCTGTCCAGGGGGCACTGAAGCTTTCTTT
CDR3 protein: CSACPGGTEAFF

J gene: TRBJ2-5
V gene: TRBV15
D gene: TRBD1
clone size: .
CDR3 DNA: TGTGCCACCAGCTCAGACAGGGGACAAGAGACCCAGTACTTC
CDR3 protein: CATSSDRGQETQYF

J gene: TRBJ2-7
V gene: TRBV20-1
D gene: TRBD1
clone size: few
CDR3 DNA: TGCAGTGCCAGTTCGGGGACAGGGAACTACGAGCAGTACTTC
CDR3 protein: CSASSGTGNYEQYF

J gene: TRBJ1-4
V gene: TRBV7-6
D gene: .
clone size: .
CDR3 DNA: TGTGCCAGCAGCCCTCTCCCAGGGTCCGATGGAAAACTGTTTTTT
CDR3 protein: CASSPLPGSDGKLFF

J gene: TRBJ2-6
V gene: TRBV6-5
D gene: .
clone size: few
CDR3 DNA: TGTGCCAGCAGCCCCTTAAGTGGGACTGGGGCCAACGTCCTGACTTTC
CDR3 protein: CASSPLSGTGANVLTF

J gene: TRBJ2-5
V gene: TRBV24-1
D gene: .
clone size: .
CDR3 DNA: TGTGCCACCAGTGGCCCCCGGGAGTACCGGACCCAGTACTTC
CDR3 protein: CATSGPREYRTQYF

J gene: TRBJ1-5
V gene: TRBV10-3
D gene: TRBD1
clone size: many
CDR3 DNA: TGTGCCATCAGCGAAGGGACAGTCCGGAATCAGCCCCAGCATTTT
CDR3 protein: CAISEGTVRNQPQHF

J gene: TRBJ1-5
V gene: TRBV10-3
D gene: .
clone size: .
CDR3 DNA: TGTGCCATCAGTGTAGGCGAGGGGGAGAGCAATCAGCCCCAGCATTTT
CDR3 protein: CAISVGEGESNQPQHF

J gene: TRBJ2-7
V gene: TRBV10-2
D gene: TRBD2
clone size: .
CDR3 DNA: TGCGCCAGCAGTTGGGCCGCTAGCGGGGGGACCTACGAGCAGTACTTC
CDR3 protein: CASSWAASGGTYEQYF

J gene: TRBJ1-1
V gene: TRBV5-1
D gene: .
clone size: many
CDR3 DNA: TGTGCCAGCAGTTCAGGCGGCGCGAACACTGAAGCTTTCTTT
CDR3 protein: CASSSGGANTEAFF

J gene: TRBJ1-1
V gene: TRBV5-1
D gene: .
clone size: .
CDR3 DNA: TGCGCCAGCAGCTTAGAAGAGGGGAGGACTGAAGCTTTCTTT
CDR3 protein: CASSLEEGRTEAFF

J gene: TRBJ1-5
V gene: TRBV12-3/TRBV12-4
D gene: .
clone size: many
CDR3 DNA: TGTGCCAGCAGGGCCTACTCCAATCAGCCCCAGCATTTT
CDR3 protein: CASRAYSNQPQHF

J gene: TRBJ2-7
V gene: TRBV10-3
D gene: .
clone size: many
CDR3 DNA: TGTGCCATCAGTGAGTCCCTGGACTCCTACGAGCAGTACTTC
CDR3 protein: CAISESLDSYEQYF

J gene: TRBJ1-4
V gene: TRBV12-3/TRBV12-4
D gene: .
clone size: .
CDR3 DNA: TGTGCCAGCACCCAGGGGAGAGAAAAACTGTTTTTT
CDR3 protein: CASTQGREKLFF

J gene: TRBJ1-5
V gene: TRBV20-1
D gene: .
clone size: many
CDR3 DNA: TGCAGTGCTTCAGGGGAGATCGATCAGCCCCAGCATTTT
CDR3 protein: CSASGEIDQPQHF

J gene: TRBJ2-5
V gene: TRBV5-4
D gene: .
clone size: .
CDR3 DNA: TGTGCCAGCAGAATCAGCTCAGGAGAGACCCAGTACTTC
CDR3 protein: CASRISSGETQYF

J gene: TRBJ1-6
V gene: TRBV5-8
D gene: .
clone size: .
CDR3 DNA: TGTGCCAGCAGAAGTCACCGTATAGTTTCACCCCTCCACTTT
CDR3 protein: CASRSHRIVSPLHF

J gene: TRBJ2-7
V gene: TRBV9
D gene: TRBD2
clone size: .
CDR3 DNA: TGTGCCAGCAGCCCCGTAGCGGGAGGGAGCTCCTACGAGCAGTACTTC
CDR3 protein: CASSPVAGGSSYEQYF